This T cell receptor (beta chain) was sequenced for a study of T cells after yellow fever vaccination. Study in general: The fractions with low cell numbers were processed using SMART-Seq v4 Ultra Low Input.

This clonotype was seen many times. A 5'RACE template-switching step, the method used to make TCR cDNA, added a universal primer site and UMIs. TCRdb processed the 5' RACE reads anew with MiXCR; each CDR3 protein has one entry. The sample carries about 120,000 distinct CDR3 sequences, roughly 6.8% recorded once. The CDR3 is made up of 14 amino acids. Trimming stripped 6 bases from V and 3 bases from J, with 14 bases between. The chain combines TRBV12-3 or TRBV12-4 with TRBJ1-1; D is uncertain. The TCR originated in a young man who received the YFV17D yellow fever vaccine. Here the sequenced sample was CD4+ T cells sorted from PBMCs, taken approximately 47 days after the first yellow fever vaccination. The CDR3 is CASSFTIGDTEAFF. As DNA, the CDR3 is TGTGCCAGCAGCTTCACCATCGGCGACACTGAAGCTTTCTTT.